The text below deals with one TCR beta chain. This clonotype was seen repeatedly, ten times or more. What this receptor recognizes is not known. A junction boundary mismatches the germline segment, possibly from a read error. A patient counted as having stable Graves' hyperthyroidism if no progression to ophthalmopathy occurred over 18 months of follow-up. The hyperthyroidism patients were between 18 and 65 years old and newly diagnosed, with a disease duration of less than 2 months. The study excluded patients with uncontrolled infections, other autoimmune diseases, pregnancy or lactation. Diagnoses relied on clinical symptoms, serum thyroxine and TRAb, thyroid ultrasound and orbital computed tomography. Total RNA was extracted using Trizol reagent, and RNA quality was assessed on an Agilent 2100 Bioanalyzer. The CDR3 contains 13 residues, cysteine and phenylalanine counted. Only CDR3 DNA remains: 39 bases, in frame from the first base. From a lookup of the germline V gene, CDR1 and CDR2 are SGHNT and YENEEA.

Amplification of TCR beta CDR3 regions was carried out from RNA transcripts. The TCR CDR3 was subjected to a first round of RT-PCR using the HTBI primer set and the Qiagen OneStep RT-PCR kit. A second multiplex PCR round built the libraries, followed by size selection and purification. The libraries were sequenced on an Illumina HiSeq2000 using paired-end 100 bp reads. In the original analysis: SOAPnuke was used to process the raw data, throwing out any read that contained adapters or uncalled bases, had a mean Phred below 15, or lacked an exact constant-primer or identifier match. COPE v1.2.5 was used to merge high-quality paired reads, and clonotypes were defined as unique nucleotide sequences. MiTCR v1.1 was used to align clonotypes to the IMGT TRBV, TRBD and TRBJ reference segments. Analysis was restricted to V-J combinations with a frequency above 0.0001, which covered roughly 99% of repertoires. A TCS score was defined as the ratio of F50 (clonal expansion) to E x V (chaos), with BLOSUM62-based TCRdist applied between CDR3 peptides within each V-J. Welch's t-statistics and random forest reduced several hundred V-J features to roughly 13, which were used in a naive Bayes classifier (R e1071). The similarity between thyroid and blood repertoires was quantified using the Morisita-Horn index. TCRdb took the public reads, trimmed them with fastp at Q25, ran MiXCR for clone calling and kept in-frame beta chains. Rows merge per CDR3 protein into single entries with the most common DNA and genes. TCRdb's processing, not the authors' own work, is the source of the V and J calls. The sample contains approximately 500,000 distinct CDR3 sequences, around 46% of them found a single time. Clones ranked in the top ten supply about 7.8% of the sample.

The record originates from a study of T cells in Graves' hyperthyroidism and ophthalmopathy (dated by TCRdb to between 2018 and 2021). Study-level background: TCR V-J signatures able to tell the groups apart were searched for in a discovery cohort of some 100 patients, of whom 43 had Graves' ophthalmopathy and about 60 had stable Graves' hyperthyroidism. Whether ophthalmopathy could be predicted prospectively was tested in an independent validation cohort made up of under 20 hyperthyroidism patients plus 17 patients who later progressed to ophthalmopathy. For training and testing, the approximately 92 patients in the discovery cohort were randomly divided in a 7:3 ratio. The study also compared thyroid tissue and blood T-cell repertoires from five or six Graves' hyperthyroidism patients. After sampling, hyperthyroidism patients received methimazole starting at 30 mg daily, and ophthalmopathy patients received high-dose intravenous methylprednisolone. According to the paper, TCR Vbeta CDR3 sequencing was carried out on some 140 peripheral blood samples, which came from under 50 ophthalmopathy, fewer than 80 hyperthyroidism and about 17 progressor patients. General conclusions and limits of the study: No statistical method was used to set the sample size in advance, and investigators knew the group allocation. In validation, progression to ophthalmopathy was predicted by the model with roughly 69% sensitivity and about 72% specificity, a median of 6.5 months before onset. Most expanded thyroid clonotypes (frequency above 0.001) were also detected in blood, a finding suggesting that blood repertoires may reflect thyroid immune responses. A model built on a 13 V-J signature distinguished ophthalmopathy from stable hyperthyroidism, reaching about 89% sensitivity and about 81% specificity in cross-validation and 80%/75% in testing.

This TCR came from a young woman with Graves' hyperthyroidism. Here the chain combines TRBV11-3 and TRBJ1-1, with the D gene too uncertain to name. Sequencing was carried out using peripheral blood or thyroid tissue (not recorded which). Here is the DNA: TGTGCCAGCAGCCTCCGGTGGAACAATGAAGCTTTCTTT. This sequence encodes CASSLRWNNEAFF.